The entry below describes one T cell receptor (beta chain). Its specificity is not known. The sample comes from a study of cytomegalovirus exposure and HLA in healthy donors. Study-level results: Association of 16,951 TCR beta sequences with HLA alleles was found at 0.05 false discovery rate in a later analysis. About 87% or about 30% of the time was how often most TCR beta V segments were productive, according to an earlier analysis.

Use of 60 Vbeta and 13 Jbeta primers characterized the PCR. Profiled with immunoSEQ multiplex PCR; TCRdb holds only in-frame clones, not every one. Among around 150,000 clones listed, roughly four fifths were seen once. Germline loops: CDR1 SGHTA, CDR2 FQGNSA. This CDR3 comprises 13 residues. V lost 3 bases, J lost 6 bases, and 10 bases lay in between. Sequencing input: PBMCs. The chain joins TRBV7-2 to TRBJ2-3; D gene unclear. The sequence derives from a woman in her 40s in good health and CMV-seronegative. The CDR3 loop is CASSLRLLDTQYF. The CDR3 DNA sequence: TGTGCCAGCAGCTTGCGCCTGCTGGATACGCAGTATTTT.